The rows below give T cell receptor beta chains drawn from one sample of a study of CD8 T cells in ankylosing spondylitis. Each CDR3 protein is one row after TCRdb ran MiXCR on the 5' RACE reads. Of 150,000 to 200,000 distinct CDR3 sequences in the sample, under 35% were seen once. Sequencing was carried out using synovial fluid, either unsorted or a sorted T cell fraction (not recorded which). The receptors derive from a male donor with ankylosing spondylitis. CDR3s include the opening cysteine and the closing phenylalanine or tryptophan. A D gene is named only where the DNA matches it firmly. Where a row states a size, it is once, few, many or the class of an expanded clone; other rows omit it.

D,J,size,V,DNA,CDR3
NA,TRBJ1-1,many,TRBV29-1,TGCAGCGCCACTAAGGGTGGAGGCACTGAAGCTTTCTTT,CSATKGGGTEAFF
NA,TRBJ2-5,few,TRBV10-3,TGTGCCATCAGTGAGTCCGGTGGCAAAGAGACCCAGTACTTC,CAISESGGKETQYF
NA,TRBJ1-3,NA,TRBV4-1,TGCGCCAGCAGCCAAGCCTCATCTTGGGGCCTTCTAGGAAACACCATATATTTT,CASSQASSWGLLGNTIYF
NA,TRBJ1-6,NA,TRBV2,TGTGCCAGCAGTGAAGGGGGGCGATGGTCACCCCTCCACTTT,CASSEGGRWSPLHF
NA,TRBJ1-5,NA,TRBV6-1,TGTGCCAGCAGCCCAGCCGACAGTAGCAATCAGCCCCAGCATTTT,CASSPADSSNQPQHF
NA,TRBJ2-3,NA,TRBV20-1,TGCAGTGCTCGACCATCCCCAGATACGCAGTATTTT,CSARPSPDTQYF
NA,TRBJ1-1,few,TRBV5-1,TGCGCCAGCAGCCAGGGCCCAGGGAGCACTGAAGCTTTCTTT,CASSQGPGSTEAFF
NA,TRBJ1-6,many,TRBV6-5,TGTGCCAGCCGGGACCAGTGGTCACCCCTCCACTTT,CASRDQWSPLHF
TRBD1,TRBJ2-2,few,TRBV2,TGTGCCAGCAAAGGGACAGGGGGCACCGGGGAGCTGTTTTTT,CASKGTGGTGELFF
NA,TRBJ1-4,many,TRBV5-1,TGCGCCAGCAGCTTGGAGGGCAGAGAAAATGAAAAACTGTTTTTT,CASSLEGRENEKLFF
NA,TRBJ1-3,NA,TRBV5-1,TGCGCCAGCTCCCTAGGGACCTCTGGAAACACCATATATTTT,CASSLGTSGNTIYF
NA,TRBJ1-2,NA,TRBV28,TGTGCCAGCATTCGGGGGTATGGCTATGGCTACACCTTC,CASIRGYGYGYTF
NA,TRBJ2-1,NA,TRBV7-3,TGTGCCAGCAGCTTAACGGATCGGCAGTCTGGGGGGCAGTTCTTC,CASSLTDRQSGGQFF
NA,TRBJ2-7,NA,TRBV4-2,TGTGCCAGCAGCCAAGATTTGCAGGGATACGAGCAGTACTTC,CASSQDLQGYEQYF
TRBD2,TRBJ2-7,few,TRBV20-1,TGCAGTGCTCCCGCCGGGACTAGCGGATACGAGCAGTACTTC,CSAPAGTSGYEQYF
TRBD1,TRBJ1-4,NA,TRBV28,TGTGCCAGCAGTCAAGGCGGACAGGGGGGGAGTGAAAAACTGTTTTTT,CASSQGGQGGSEKLFF
TRBD1,TRBJ1-5,NA,TRBV6-2/TRBV6-3,TGTGCCAGCAGTCCCGGGACAGGAGATAGCAATCAGCCCCAGCATTTT,CASSPGTGDSNQPQHF
NA,TRBJ1-5,few,TRBV4-1,TGCGCCAGCAGCCAAGGTCCTGCAGGGAGCAATCAGCCCCAGCATTTT,CASSQGPAGSNQPQHF
NA,TRBJ1-2,many,TRBV12-3/TRBV12-4,TGTGCCAGCACCGCCTGGGGGGGAGGCGGCTACACCTTC,CASTAWGGGGYTF
TRBD2,TRBJ2-1,NA,TRBV10-3,TGTGCCATCAGTATTGGCACTAGCGGGAGGGCCAGGGGTGAGCAGTTCTTC,CAISIGTSGRARGEQFF
NA,TRBJ1-5,NA,TRBV20-1,TGCAGTGCGGGAATGACTGTCACCTCAATTCAGCCCCAGCATTTT,CSAGMTVTSIQPQHF
TRBD2,TRBJ2-7,few,TRBV5-4,TGTGCCAGCAGCCGGCAACTAGCGGGAGGTGACGAGCAGTACTTC,CASSRQLAGGDEQYF
NA,TRBJ2-3,few,TRBV5-5,TGTGCCAGCAGCGGAGGGGGCGGGAGTAGCCACGATACGCAGTATTTT,CASSGGGGSSHDTQYF
NA,TRBJ2-2,NA,TRBV2,TGTGCCAGCATCGTCGGAAGACATGTACAGAACACCGGGGAGCTGTTTTTT,CASIVGRHVQNTGELFF
TRBD2,TRBJ2-1,NA,TRBV7-3,TGTGCCAGCAGCATAAAGGGCTCGCGGACTAGCGGGAGATTTCCTTTATACAATGAGCAGTTCTTC,CASSIKGSRTSGRFPLYNEQFF
NA,TRBJ2-6,NA,TRBV6-4,TGTGCCAGTGCTCCGGGAGATCCTTTCTCTGGGGCCAACGTCCTGACTTTC,CASAPGDPFSGANVLTF
NA,TRBJ1-2,NA,TRBV7-9,TGTGCCAGCAGCTACAGGAGTGAGCAAGGCTACACCTTC,CASSYRSEQGYTF
NA,TRBJ2-1,few,TRBV5-6,TGTGCCAGCAGCCGAGGGGCAGGGGTCAATGAGCAGTTCTTC,CASSRGAGVNEQFF
NA,TRBJ1-5,NA,TRBV5-1,TGCGCCAGCAGCTTGGAAGGGTCTGGGAGCAATCAGCCCCAGCATTTT,CASSLEGSGSNQPQHF
NA,TRBJ1-2,NA,TRBV30,TGTGCCTGGAGTCGCCGGGTCAACTATGGCTACACCTTC,CAWSRRVNYGYTF
NA,TRBJ2-5,large,TRBV5-5,TGTGCCAGCAGCTTGATTGGGGAGACCCAGTACTTC,CASSLIGETQYF
TRBD1,TRBJ1-5,many,TRBV12-3/TRBV12-4,TGTGCCAGCAGTCCAGGACAGGGTGGCAATCAGCCCCAGCATTTT,CASSPGQGGNQPQHF
NA,TRBJ2-5,many,TRBV2,TGTGCCAGCTCGAGTAGACCTCTTCAAGAGACCCAGTACTTC,CASSSRPLQETQYF
TRBD2,TRBJ2-4,NA,TRBV7-2,TGTGCCAGCACCTCTGGGGTCGCGGGAGGCGAAAACATTCAGTACTTC,CASTSGVAGGENIQYF
NA,TRBJ2-2,NA,TRBV12-3/TRBV12-4,TGTGCCAGCAGCACTAACAGGGTGACCGGGGAGCTGTTTTTT,CASSTNRVTGELFF
NA,TRBJ1-1,NA,TRBV30,TGTGCCTGGAGTCCATTCTCCTGGGGTGACACTGAAGCTTTCTTT,CAWSPFSWGDTEAFF
NA,TRBJ1-1,NA,TRBV20-1,TGCAGTGCTCAGGACTCCGGGTGGGACACTGAAGCTTTCTTT,CSAQDSGWDTEAFF
NA,TRBJ2-7,NA,TRBV5-6,TGTGCCAGCAGCTTGGCCTCTATTTCCTACGAGCAGTACTTC,CASSLASISYEQYF
NA,TRBJ2-7,once,TRBV2,TGTGCCAGCAGGGGGCAGGCTTCCTACGAGCAGTACTTC,CASRGQASYEQYF
NA,TRBJ2-6,NA,TRBV5-1,TGCGCCAGCAGCTTGGTCTTCCGCGGAGGGACGTCTGGGGCCAACGTCCTGACTTTC,CASSLVFRGGTSGANVLTF
NA,TRBJ1-6,NA,TRBV20-1,TGCAGTGCGAACACAGGGTGGGAATCACCCCTCCACTTT,CSANTGWESPLHF
NA,TRBJ1-4,many,TRBV4-1,TGCGCCAGCAGTCGACGGACATCTAATGAAAAACTGTTTTTT,CASSRRTSNEKLFF
NA,TRBJ1-6,NA,TRBV27,TGTGCCAGCAGCTCCTCCCCGCGCGGAGGGAATTCACCCCTCCACTTT,CASSSSPRGGNSPLHF
NA,TRBJ1-2,few,TRBV6-1,TGTGCCAGCAGCGTCGCAGGGGTCGACTATGGCTACACCTTC,CASSVAGVDYGYTF
NA,TRBJ1-2,many,TRBV6-1,TGTGCCAGCAGGATAAGGAGTGCTAACTATGGCTACACCTTC,CASRIRSANYGYTF
TRBD2,TRBJ2-7,once,TRBV12-3/TRBV12-4,TGTGCCAGCAGTTTACGACTAGCGGGACCATACGAGCAGTACTTC,CASSLRLAGPYEQYF
NA,TRBJ1-5,NA,TRBV20-1,TGCAGTGCTAAGCGGACCCCGGGGGATCAGCCCCAGCATTTT,CSAKRTPGDQPQHF
TRBD2,TRBJ2-3,NA,TRBV7-8,TGTGCCAGCAGCTTCGGACTAGCCGGGCTGTGGGGCACAGATACGCAGTATTTT,CASSFGLAGLWGTDTQYF
TRBD1,TRBJ1-3,few,TRBV7-2,TGTGCCAGCAGCTTAGGGGGCCGACAGGGAGCCGGAAACACCATATATTTT,CASSLGGRQGAGNTIYF
NA,TRBJ1-5,NA,TRBV24-1,TGTGCCACCAGTGGAGGGGGGCTTGGGGGCAATCAGCCCCAGCATTTT,CATSGGGLGGNQPQHF
NA,TRBJ2-3,many,TRBV12-3/TRBV12-4,TGTGCCAGCAGTTTAAATGTCGGGGGCACAGATACGCAGTATTTT,CASSLNVGGTDTQYF
NA,TRBJ1-1,NA,TRBV7-9,TGTGCCAGCAAGCTTAGGGGGGAGGACACTGAAGCTTTCTTT,CASKLRGEDTEAFF
NA,TRBJ1-3,NA,TRBV6-5,TGTGCCAGCAGTTTGAACGGGAAGGGAAACACCATATATTTT,CASSLNGKGNTIYF
NA,TRBJ2-3,NA,TRBV24-1,TGTGCCACCAGTGGCAGCGGGAGCACAGATACGCAGTATTTT,CATSGSGSTDTQYF
TRBD2,TRBJ2-3,NA,TRBV29-1,TGCAGCGTCCTGGGGCTAGCGGGGGGTTCGGATACGCAGTATTTT,CSVLGLAGGSDTQYF
NA,TRBJ2-7,NA,TRBV7-2,TGTGCCAGCAGCCCAGGACGGGAGAAGGACTTC,CASSPGREKDF
NA,TRBJ1-1,NA,TRBV20-1,TGCAGTGCTAGAGAATCACAGCTGAACACTGAAGCTTTCTTT,CSARESQLNTEAFF
TRBD1,TRBJ2-7,NA,TRBV10-3,TGTGCCATCAGCGGGGAAACCAGGGGGCGGTACGAGCAGTACTTC,CAISGETRGRYEQYF
TRBD1,TRBJ2-3,few,TRBV2,TGTGCCAGCAGTGAGGGGCCCGGGACAGGCATTACGCAGTATTTT,CASSEGPGTGITQYF